There are many counts of the clone carrying this T cell receptor (beta chain). Its antigen is undetermined. The data derive from a study of T cells in Graves' hyperthyroidism and ophthalmopathy. General observations from the study: Blood also showed most of the thyroid clonotypes that were expanded above 0.001.

An absence of ophthalmopathy progression within 18 months meant stable Graves' hyperthyroidism. Together with thyroid ultrasound, orbital computed tomography, serum thyroxine and TRAb, clinical symptoms were used for diagnoses. From RNA transcripts, TCR beta CDR3 regions were amplified. The HTBI primer set served for first-round RT-PCR of the TCR CDR3. TCRdb used MiXCR to reprocess the multiplex PCR reads, holding one entry per CDR3 protein. The sample consists of 450,000 to 700,000 distinct CDR3 sequences, under 60% of them appearing once. Material: peripheral blood or thyroid tissue (not recorded which). This TCR was sampled from a woman in her late teens or twenties with Graves' hyperthyroidism.

The CDR3 nucleotides read TGTGCTAGTGGTTTGTCGGGACTAGCGGGAGCCTACGAGCAGTACTTC. It is translated as CASGLSGLAGAYEQYF. V usage is TRBV12-5 and J usage is TRBJ2-7; 14 nucleotides match TRBD2. Germline trimming cut 2 bases from V and 2 bases from J; bases unmatched to any gene: 2. From germline, CDR1 is LGHNT and CDR2 FRNRAP. This CDR3 is 16 amino acids long.